These T cell receptor beta chains were read from a single sample in a study of T cell changes during pregnancy in multiple sclerosis. Clones were read by immunoSEQ multiplex PCR, and TCRdb kept only the in-frame ones, dropping some. Of about 92,000 clones in the sample, roughly 90% are singletons; the top ten hold approximately 1.4%. The material was peripheral blood, obtained in the first trimester of pregnancy. Receptor source: a female donor with multiple sclerosis, enrolled in a pregnancy study. The CDR3 runs from the conserved cysteine through the conserved F or W. D genes are given only for firm matches. Clone size appears in some rows only: once, few, many, or a class for an expanded clone.

>-|TRBJ2-7|TRBV19|14|TRBD2
TGTGCCAGTAGTACAGCGGGAGGGGGCTACGAGCAGTACTTC
CASSTAGGGYEQYF
>few|TRBJ1-5|TRBV25-1|16|-
TGTGCCAGCAGCCCCGAGACTCCCGAGGAGGATCAGCCCCAGCATTTT
CASSPETPEEDQPQHF
>-|TRBJ2-1|TRBV7-9|14|-
TGTGCCAGCAGCGAAATCAGGGGCTACAATGAGCAGTTCTTC
CASSEIRGYNEQFF
>-|TRBJ1-4|TRBV6-1|12|TRBD1
TGTGCCAGCAGTCTACAGGGGGCAGAACTGTTTTTT
CASSLQGAELFF
>-|TRBJ2-2|TRBV6-5|15|-
TGTGCCAGCAGTTACGCCCGACTAGACACCGGGGAGCTGTTTTTT
CASSYARLDTGELFF
>-|TRBJ2-7|TRBV27|15|TRBD2
TGTGCCAGCAGTTTATCCCCTAGCGGGATCGTCGAGCAGTACTTC
CASSLSPSGIVEQYF
>-|TRBJ1-5|TRBV5-8|13|-
TGTGCCAGCAGCTTGTATAGCAATCAGCCCCAGCATTTT
CASSLYSNQPQHF
>once|TRBJ1-5|TRBV5-8|16|TRBD1
TGTGCCAGCAGCAACCTAGACAGGGGGCGCGTCCAGCCCCAGCATTTT
CASSNLDRGRVQPQHF
>-|TRBJ2-7|TRBV7-9|15|-
TGTGCCAGCAGCGAAGGACAGACAGAACCCTACGAGCAGTACTTC
CASSEGQTEPYEQYF
>-|TRBJ1-1|TRBV5-1|15|-
TGCGCCAGCAGCTTGGAAAGGTGGGCCCCCTCTGAAGCTTTCTTT
CASSLERWAPSEAFF